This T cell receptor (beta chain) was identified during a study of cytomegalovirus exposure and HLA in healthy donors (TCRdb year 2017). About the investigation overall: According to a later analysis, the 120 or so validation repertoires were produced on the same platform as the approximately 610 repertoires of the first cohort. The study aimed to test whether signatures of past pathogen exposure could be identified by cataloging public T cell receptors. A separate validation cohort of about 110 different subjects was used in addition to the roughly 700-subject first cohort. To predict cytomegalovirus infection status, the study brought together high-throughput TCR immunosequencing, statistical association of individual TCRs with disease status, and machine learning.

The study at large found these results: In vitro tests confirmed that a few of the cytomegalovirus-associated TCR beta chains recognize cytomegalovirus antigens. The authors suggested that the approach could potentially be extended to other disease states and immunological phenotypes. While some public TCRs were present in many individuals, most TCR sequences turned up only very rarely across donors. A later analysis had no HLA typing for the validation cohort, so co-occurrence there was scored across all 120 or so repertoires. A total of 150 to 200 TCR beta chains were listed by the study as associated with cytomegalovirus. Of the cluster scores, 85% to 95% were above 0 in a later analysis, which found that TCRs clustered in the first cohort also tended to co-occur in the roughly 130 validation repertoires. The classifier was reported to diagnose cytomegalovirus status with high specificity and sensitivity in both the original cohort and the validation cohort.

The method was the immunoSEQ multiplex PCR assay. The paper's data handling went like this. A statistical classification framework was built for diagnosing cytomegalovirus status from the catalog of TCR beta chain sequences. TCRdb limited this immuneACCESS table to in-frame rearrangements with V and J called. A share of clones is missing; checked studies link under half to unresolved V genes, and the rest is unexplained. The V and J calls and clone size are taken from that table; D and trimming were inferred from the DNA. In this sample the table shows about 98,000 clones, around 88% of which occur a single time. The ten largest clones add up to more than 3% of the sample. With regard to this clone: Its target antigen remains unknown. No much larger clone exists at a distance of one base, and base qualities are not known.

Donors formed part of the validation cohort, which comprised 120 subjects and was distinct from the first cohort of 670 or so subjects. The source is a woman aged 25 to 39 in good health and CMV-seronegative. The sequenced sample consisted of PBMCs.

The nucleotide sequence reads TGTGCCAGCAGTGAAGGACAGGGTCAGCCCCAGCATTTT. This yields the protein CASSEGQGQPQHF. The chain links TRBV6-1 with TRBJ1-5, with TRBD1 matching 7 junction bases. The cysteine opens and the phenylalanine closes a CDR3 of 13 amino acids. Only the CDR3 DNA stays, 39 bases, in frame from base 1. V is pruned by 1 base and J by 6 bases, leaving 0 bases of the junction without a gene match. Looking up the germline V gene yields CDR1 MNHNS and CDR2 SASEGT.